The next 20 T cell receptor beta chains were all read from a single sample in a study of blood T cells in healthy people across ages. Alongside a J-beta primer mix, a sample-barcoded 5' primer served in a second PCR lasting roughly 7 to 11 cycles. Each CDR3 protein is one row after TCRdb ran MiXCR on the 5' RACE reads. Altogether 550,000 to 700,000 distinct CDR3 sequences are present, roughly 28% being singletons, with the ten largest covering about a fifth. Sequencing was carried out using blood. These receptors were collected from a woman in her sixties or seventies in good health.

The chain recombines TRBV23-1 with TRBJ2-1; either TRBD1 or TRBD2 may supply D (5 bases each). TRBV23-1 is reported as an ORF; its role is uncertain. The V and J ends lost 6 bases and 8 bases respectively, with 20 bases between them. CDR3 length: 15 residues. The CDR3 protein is CASRRHGATKDEQFF. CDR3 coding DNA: TGCGCCAGCAGACGACACGGGGCCACAAAGGATGAGCAGTTCTTC.

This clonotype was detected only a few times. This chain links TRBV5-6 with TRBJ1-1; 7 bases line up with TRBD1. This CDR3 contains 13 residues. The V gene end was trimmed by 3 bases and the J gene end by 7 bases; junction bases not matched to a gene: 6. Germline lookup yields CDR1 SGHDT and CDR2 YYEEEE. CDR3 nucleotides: TGTGCCAGCAGCTCCACCGGGACAGATGAAGCTTTCTTT. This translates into CASSSTGTDEAFF.

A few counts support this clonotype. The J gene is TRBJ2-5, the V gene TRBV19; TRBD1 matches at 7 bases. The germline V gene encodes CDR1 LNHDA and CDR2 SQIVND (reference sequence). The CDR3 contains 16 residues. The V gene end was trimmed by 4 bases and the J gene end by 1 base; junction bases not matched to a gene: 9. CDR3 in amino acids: CASSTRTGATQETQYF. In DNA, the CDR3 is TGTGCCAGTAGTACGCGGACAGGAGCGACCCAAGAGACCCAGTACTTC. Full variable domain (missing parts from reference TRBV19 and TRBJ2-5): DGGITQSPKYLFRKEGQNVTLSCEQNLNHDAMYWYRQDPGQGLRLIYYSQIVNDFQKGDIAEGYSVSREKKESFPLTVTSAQKNPTAFYLCASSTRTGATQETQYFGPGTRLLVL.

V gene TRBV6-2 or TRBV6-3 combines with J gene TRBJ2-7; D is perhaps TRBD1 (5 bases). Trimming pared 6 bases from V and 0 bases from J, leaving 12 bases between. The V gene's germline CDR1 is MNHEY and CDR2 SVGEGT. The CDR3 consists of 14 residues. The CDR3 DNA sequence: TGTGCCAGCAGGGACCCAGGGTCCTCCTACGAGCAGTACGTC. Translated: CASRDPGSSYEQYV.

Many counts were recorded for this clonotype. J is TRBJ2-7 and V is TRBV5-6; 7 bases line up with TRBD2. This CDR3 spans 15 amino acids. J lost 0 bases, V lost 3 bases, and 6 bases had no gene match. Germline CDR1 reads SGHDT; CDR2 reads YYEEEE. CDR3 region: CASSWEGPLSYEQYF. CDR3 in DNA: TGTGCCAGCAGCTGGGAGGGGCCCCTCTCCTACGAGCAGTACTTC.

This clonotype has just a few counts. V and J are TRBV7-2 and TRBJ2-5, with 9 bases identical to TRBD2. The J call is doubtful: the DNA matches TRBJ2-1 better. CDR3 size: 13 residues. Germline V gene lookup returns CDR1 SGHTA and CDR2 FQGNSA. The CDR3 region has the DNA TGTGCCAGCAGCTTGGCGGGAGGGCAGGGGCAGTTCTTC. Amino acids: CASSLAGGQGQFF.

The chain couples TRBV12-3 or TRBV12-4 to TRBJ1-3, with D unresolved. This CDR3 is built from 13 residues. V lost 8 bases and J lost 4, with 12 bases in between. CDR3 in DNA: TGTGCCAGCGGGAACCTGGGCGGAAACACCATATATTTT. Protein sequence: CASGNLGGNTIYF.

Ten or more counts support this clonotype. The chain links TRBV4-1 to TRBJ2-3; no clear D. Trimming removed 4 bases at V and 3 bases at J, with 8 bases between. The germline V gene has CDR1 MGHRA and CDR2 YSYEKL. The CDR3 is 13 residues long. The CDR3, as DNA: TGCGCCAGCAGCCCATCCAGGACAGATACGCAGTATTTT. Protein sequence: CASSPSRTDTQYF.

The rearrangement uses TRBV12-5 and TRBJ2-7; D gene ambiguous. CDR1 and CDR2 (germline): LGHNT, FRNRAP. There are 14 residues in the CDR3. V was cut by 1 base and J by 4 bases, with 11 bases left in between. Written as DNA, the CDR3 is TGTGCTAGTGGTTTGGGTGACGGCCCTTACGAGCAGTACTTC. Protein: CASGLGDGPYEQYF.

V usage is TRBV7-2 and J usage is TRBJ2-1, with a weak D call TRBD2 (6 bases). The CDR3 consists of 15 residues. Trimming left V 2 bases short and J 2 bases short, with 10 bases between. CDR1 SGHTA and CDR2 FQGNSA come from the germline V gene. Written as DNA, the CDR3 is TGTGCCAGCAGCTTAATGCGGGAACCCTACAATGAGCAGTTCTTC. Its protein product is CASSLMREPYNEQFF.

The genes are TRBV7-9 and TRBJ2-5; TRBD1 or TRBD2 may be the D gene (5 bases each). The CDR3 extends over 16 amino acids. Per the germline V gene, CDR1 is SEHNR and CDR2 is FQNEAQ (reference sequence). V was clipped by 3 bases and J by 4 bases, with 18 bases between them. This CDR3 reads CASSLGLSQAGETQYF. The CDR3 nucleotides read TGTGCCAGCAGCTTGGGGCTGTCACAGGCGGGAGAGACCCAGTACTTC.

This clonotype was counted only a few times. The CDR3 region is CSVVIKGQFSSEQYF. DNA for the CDR3: TGCAGCGTTGTTATTAAGGGACAGTTCTCTTCCGAGCAGTACTTC. This rearrangement joins TRBV29-1 to TRBJ2-7; TRBD1 agrees at 7 bases. The V and J ends lost 4 bases and 6 bases, in that order; junction bases with no gene match: 15. This CDR3 has 15 residues. Germline-derived CDR1 and CDR2 are SQVTM and ANQGSEA.

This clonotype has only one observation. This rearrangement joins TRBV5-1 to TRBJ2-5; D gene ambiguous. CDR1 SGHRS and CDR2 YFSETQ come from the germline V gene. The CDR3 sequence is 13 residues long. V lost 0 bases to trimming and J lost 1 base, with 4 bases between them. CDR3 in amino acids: CASSLELQETQYF. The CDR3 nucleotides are TGCGCCAGCAGCTTGGAACTCCAAGAGACCCAGTACTTC.

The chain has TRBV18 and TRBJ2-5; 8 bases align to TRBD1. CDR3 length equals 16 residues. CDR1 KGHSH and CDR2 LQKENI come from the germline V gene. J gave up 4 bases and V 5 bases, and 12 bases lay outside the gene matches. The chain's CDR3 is CASSSDRGQGGETQYF. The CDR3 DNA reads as TGTGCCAGCTCATCGGACCGCGGACAGGGAGGAGAGACCCAGTACTTC.

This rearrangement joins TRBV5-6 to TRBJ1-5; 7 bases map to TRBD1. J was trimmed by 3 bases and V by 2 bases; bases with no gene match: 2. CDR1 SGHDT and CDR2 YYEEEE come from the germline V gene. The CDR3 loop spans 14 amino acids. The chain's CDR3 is CASSLQGFNQPQHF. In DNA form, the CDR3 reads TGTGCCAGCAGCTTACAGGGGTTCAATCAGCCCCAGCATTTT.

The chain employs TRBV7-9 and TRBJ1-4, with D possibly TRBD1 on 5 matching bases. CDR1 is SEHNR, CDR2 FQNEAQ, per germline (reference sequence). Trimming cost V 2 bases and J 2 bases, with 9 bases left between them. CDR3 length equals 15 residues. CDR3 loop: CASSLWGTTNEKLFF. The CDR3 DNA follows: TGTGCCAGCAGCTTATGGGGCACGACTAATGAAAAACTGTTTTTT.

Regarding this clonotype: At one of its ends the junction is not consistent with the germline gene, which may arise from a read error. The CDR3 sequence is CSSSLAPRGRAGANVLTF. The CDR3 DNA reads as TGTTCCAGCAGCTTAGCCCCCCGGGGGCGCGCTGGGGCCAACGTCCTGACTTTC. The chain recombines TRBV11-2 with TRBJ2-6; the D gene could be TRBD1 or TRBD2 (6 bases each). Germline CDR1 reads SGHAT; CDR2 reads FQNNGV. The CDR3 contains 18 residues.

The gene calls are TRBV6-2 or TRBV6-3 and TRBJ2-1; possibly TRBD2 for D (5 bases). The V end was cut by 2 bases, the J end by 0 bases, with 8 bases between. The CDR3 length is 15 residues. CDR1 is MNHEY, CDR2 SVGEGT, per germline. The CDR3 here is CASSYPRDSYNEQFF. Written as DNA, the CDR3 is TGTGCCAGCAGTTACCCTCGGGACTCCTACAATGAGCAGTTCTTC.

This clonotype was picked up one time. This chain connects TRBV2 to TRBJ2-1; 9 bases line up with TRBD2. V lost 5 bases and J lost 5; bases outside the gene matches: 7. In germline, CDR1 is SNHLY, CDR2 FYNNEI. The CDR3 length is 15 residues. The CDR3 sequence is CASSNQGGGDNEQFF. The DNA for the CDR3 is TGTGCCAGCAGTAACCAGGGCGGGGGGGACAATGAGCAGTTCTTC.

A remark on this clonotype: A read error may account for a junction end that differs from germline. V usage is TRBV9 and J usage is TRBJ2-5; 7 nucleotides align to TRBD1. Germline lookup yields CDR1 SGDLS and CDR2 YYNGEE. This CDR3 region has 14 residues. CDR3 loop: CASSVRGSQETRYF. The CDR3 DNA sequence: TGTGCCAGCAGCGTCAGGGGGTCCCAAGAGACCCGGTACTTC.